This TCR beta chain was sequenced in a study of identical twins. MiXCR was run by TCRdb on the 5' RACE reads, yielding one entry per CDR3 protein. The profile shows over 500,000 distinct CDR3 sequences, about 20% of them singletons. Trimming removed 10 bases from V and 5 bases from J; junction bases left unmatched: 15. Germline lookup yields CDR1 SNHLY and CDR2 FYNNEI. The length of the CDR3 is 16 residues. This sample was shared with a second study, whose subject was T cells expressing NK-cell markers.

The specimen was CD4+ T cells sorted from blood. The V gene is TRBV2, the J gene TRBJ2-2; 8 bases align to TRBD1. The clonotype originates from a woman aged 18-29 years in good health. The CDR3 reads CATRQQRQGFTGELFF. In nucleotides, the CDR3 is TGTGCCACCCGCCAGCAGAGACAGGGGTTTACCGGGGAGCTGTTTTTT.